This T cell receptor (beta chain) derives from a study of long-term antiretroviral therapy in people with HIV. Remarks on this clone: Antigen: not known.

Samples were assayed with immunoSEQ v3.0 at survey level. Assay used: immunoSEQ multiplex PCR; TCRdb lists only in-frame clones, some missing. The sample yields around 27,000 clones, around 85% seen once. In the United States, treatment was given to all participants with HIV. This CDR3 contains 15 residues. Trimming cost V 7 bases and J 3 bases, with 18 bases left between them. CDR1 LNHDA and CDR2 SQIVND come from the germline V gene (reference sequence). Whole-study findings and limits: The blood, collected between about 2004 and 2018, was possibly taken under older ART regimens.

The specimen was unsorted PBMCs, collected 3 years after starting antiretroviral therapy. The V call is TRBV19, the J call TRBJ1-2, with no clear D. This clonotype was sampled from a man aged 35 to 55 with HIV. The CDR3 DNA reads TGTGCCAGTAATTCACCACGAGACGCATACTATGGCTACACCTTC. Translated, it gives CASNSPRDAYYGYTF.